The 8 T cell receptor beta chains given below trace back to one sample, sequenced in a study of T cell responses to AZD1222 COVID-19 vaccine. Repertoires were generated with immunoSEQ multiplex PCR, while TCRdb's copy carries only in-frame clones and drops some. Among 250,000 or so clones listed, just over 90% were seen once. The sample in question was peripheral blood, obtained on day 0 of AZD1222 vaccination. Receptor source: an adult in good health.

This clone was found once. This CDR3 reads CASSYSFGNEQFF. CDR3 DNA sequence: TGTGCCAGCAGTTACTCGTTCGGGAATGAGCAGTTCTTC. J is TRBJ2-1 and V is TRBV6-6, with D uncertain. Germline CDR1 and CDR2: MNHNY and SVGAGI (reference sequence). The CDR3 has 13 residues. The germline V and J ends were trimmed by 0 bases and 7 bases, with 7 bases remaining between them.

V gene TRBV7-9 combines with J gene TRBJ1-2, with D unresolved. Germline V CDR1 and CDR2: SEHNR, FQNEAQ (reference sequence). V gave up 5 bases and J gave up 6 bases, with 13 bases separating them. The CDR3 spans 13 residues. CDR3 sequence reads: CASSDGTANGYTF. In DNA form, the CDR3 reads TGTGCCAGCAGCGATGGTACGGCGAATGGCTACACCTTC. Looking up the rest from reference TRBV7-9 and TRBJ1-2 gives the full variable domain: DTGVSQNPRHKITKRGQNVTFRCDPISEHNRLYWYRQTLGQGPEFLTYFQNEAQLEKSRLLSDRFSAERPKGSFSTLEIQRTEQGDSAMYLCASSDGTANGYTFGSGTRLTVV.

V and J are TRBV4-1 and TRBJ1-3; no definite D call. Trimming stripped 0 bases from V and 0 bases from J, with 9 bases between. Germline loops: CDR1 MGHRA, CDR2 YSYEKL. The CDR3 is 16 residues long. The CDR3 DNA sequence: TGCGCCAGCAGCCAAGAAGTCTCCTTCTCTGGAAACACCATATATTTT. Protein: CASSQEVSFSGNTIYF.

The chain couples TRBV21-1 to TRBJ1-1; whether TRBD1, the table's D call, matches the DNA was not checked. TRBV21-1 is recorded as a pseudogene. CDR3 length: 15 amino acids. The CDR3 sequence: CASSKAGTAYTEAFF. The CDR3 DNA is TGTGCCAGCAGCAAAGCGGGGACAGCCTACACTGAAGCTTTCTTT.

The rearrangement uses TRBV25-1 and TRBJ2-7; TRBD2 is a possible D gene (5 bases). This CDR3 spans 10 amino acids. Per germline, CDR1 MGHDK and CDR2 SYGVNS. Trimming left V 8 bases short and J 6 bases short, with 8 bases between. In nucleotides, the CDR3 is TGTGCCAGCGGAGGCGTCGAGCAGTACTTC. It specifies CASGGVEQYF.

The V and J genes are TRBV3-1 (or the pseudogene TRBV3-2) and TRBJ2-7, with 10 bases that match TRBD1. The germline gives CDR1 LGHDT, CDR2 YNNKEL (reference sequence). The V and J ends lost 1 base and 3 bases, in that order; junction bases with no gene match: 3. CDR3 size: 15 residues. The CDR3: CASSQVRTGGYEQYF. The CDR3 DNA reads TGTGCCAGCAGCCAAGTGAGGACAGGGGGCTACGAGCAGTACTTC.

In this sample, this clone turned up a few times. The chain has TRBV7-8 and TRBJ1-1; the match to TRBD1 covers 7 bases. The germline gives CDR1 SGHVS, CDR2 FQNEAQ. This CDR3 spans 14 amino acids. V lost 6 bases to trimming and J lost 5 bases; unmatched junction nucleotides: 9. The CDR3 nucleotides read TGTGCCAGCAGTATTAGGGACAGAGGGACTGAAGCTTTCTTT. It specifies CASSIRDRGTEAFF.

This clone was picked up one time. The chain links TRBV4-2 to TRBJ2-7; D possibly corresponds to TRBD2 (5 bases). The CDR3 loop spans 15 amino acids. Germline-derived CDR1 and CDR2 are LGHNA and YNFKEQ. V lost 4 bases and J lost 4, with 17 bases in between. CDR3 DNA sequence: TGTGCCAGCAGCCCAGATCTGCGGGCCGCTTACGAGCAGTACTTC. Translation gives CASSPDLRAAYEQYF.